The 12 T cell receptor beta chains below were found in one sample sequenced in a study of blood T cell repertoires in COVID-19. Only in-frame clones appear in the TCRdb table, and some are missing; sequencing was by immunoSEQ multiplex PCR. The sample shows about 340,000 clones, over 80% of them seen only once. Source material: peripheral blood. The receptors shown here come from a woman in her fifties or sixties with COVID-19, enrolled during active disease.

This chain's CDR3 is CASSQRLLAGEGLAKNIQYF. The CDR3 nucleotides read TGTGCCAGCAGCCAACGGTTGCTAGCGGGAGAGGGACTAGCCAAAAACATTCAGTACTTC. The V gene is TRBV4-2, the J gene TRBJ2-4; 10 bases align to TRBD2. CDR3 size: 20 residues. Per the germline V gene, CDR1 is LGHNA and CDR2 is YNFKEQ. V shed 2 bases and J 0 bases; nucleotides not matched to a gene: 13.

The chain has TRBV19 and TRBJ1-1; no definite D call. CDR1 and CDR2 (germline): LNHDA, SQIVND (reference sequence). The CDR3 is 13 amino acids. V shed 5 bases and J shed 4 bases, with 11 bases lying between them. The CDR3 is CASSYSQITEAFF. CDR3 nucleotide sequence: TGTGCCAGTAGTTACAGCCAAATCACTGAAGCTTTCTTT.

DNA for the CDR3: TGTGCCAGCAGCTCCAAGGGGTACGAGCAGTACTTC. Translating it yields CASSSKGYEQYF. V and J are TRBV11-3 and TRBJ2-7, with D perhaps matching TRBD1 (5 bases). In germline, CDR1 is SGHNT, CDR2 YENEEA. The CDR3 contains 12 residues. The V and J ends lost 4 bases and 4 bases respectively, with 8 bases between them.

The CDR3 region has the DNA TGTGCTAGTGGTTTGGGAAGGACAGTCTACCAAGAGACCCAGTACTTC. The encoded protein is CASGLGRTVYQETQYF. The genes are TRBV12-5 and TRBJ2-5, with TRBD1 as a possible D gene (6 bases). V dropped 1 base and J dropped 0 bases, with 12 bases sitting between them. The CDR3 contains 16 residues. Germline CDR1 is LGHNT and CDR2 is FRNRAP.

The V call is TRBV30, the J call TRBJ2-1; 10 nucleotides agree with TRBD2. The ends lost 1 base at V and 8 bases at J; junction bases unmatched: 8. The germline gives CDR1 GTSNPN, CDR2 SVGIG (reference sequence). This CDR3 has 15 residues. The CDR3 spells CAWSDSLAGRDEQFF. The CDR3 coding sequence is TGTGCCTGGAGTGATTCACTAGCGGGGAGGGATGAGCAGTTCTTC.

The V gene is TRBV7-9, the J gene TRBJ2-1; D not resolved. With 5 bases removed from V and 15 bases from J, the gap between germline ends came to 17 bases. Germline-derived CDR1 and CDR2 are SEHNR and FQNEAQ (reference sequence). This CDR3 has 12 residues. The CDR3 here is CASSLLNSNMFF. The CDR3 nucleotides are TGTGCCAGCAGCCTACTTAATAGTAATATGTTCTTC. Complete variable domain (other parts from reference TRBV7-9 and TRBJ2-1): DTGVSQNPRHKITKRGQNVTFRCDPISEHNRLYWYRQTLGQGPEFLTYFQNEAQLEKSRLLSDRFSAERPKGSFSTLEIQRTEQGDSAMYLCASSLLNSNMFFGPGTRLTVL.

In regard to this clone: Other DNA sequences from this sample encode an identical CDR3 as well. The chain carries TRBV15 and TRBJ1-2; a weak D match, TRBD1 (6 bases). The germline gives CDR1 LNHNV, CDR2 YYDKDF (reference sequence). The CDR3 has 14 residues. The V gene lost 0 bases and the J gene lost 2 bases, with 7 bases spanning the gap. The CDR3 bases are TGTGCCACCAGCAGAGACAGGGGAAACTATGGCTACACCTTC. This encodes CATSRDRGNYGYTF.

The chain joins TRBV5-4 to TRBJ2-1; 9 bases align to TRBD2. The CDR3 is 15 residues long. Germline assignment: CDR1 SGHNT and CDR2 YYREEE (reference sequence). The ends lost 0 bases at V and 10 bases at J; junction bases unmatched: 8. This CDR3 is CASSLDLAGSQEQFF. The CDR3 coding sequence is TGTGCCAGCAGCTTGGATCTAGCGGGATCCCAGGAGCAGTTCTTC. Looking up the rest from reference TRBV5-4 and TRBJ2-1 gives the full variable domain: ETGVTQSPTHLIKTRGQQVTLRCSSQSGHNTVSWYQQALGQGPQFIFQYYREEENGRGNFPPRFSGLQFPNYSSELNVNALELDDSALYLCASSLDLAGSQEQFFGPGTRLTVL.

The chain recombines TRBV12-3 or TRBV12-4 with TRBJ1-1; D remains unclear. The length of the CDR3 is 10 residues. Trimming removed 5 bases at V and 10 bases at J, with 8 bases between. The CDR3 is CASSGLAAFF. CDR3 bases: TGTGCCAGCAGTGGGCTGGCAGCTTTCTTT.

This sequence joins TRBV3-1 (or the pseudogene TRBV3-2) and TRBJ2-1; 8 nucleotides line up with TRBD2. V was pared by 6 bases and J by 6 bases, with 10 bases of the junction left unmatched. Looked up from germline, CDR1 is LGHDT and CDR2 is YNNKEL (reference sequence). This CDR3 contains 15 residues. CDR3 sequence reads: CASSLGLAGSNEQFF. Here the CDR3 DNA reads TGTGCCAGCAGTCTCGGACTAGCCGGATCCAATGAGCAGTTCTTC.

This rearrangement joins TRBV12-1 to TRBJ2-5; the table's D gene call, TRBD2, was not cross checked with the DNA. TRBV12-1 has pseudogene status. The CDR3 contains 15 residues. The chain's CDR3 is CASSPPPRSGETQYF. For the CDR3, the DNA is TGTGCCAGCAGCCCACCCCCCCGGAGTGGGGAGACCCAGTACTTC.

The CDR3 loop is CASSIRDPTSGRVIEQYF. DNA for the CDR3: TGTGCCAGTAGTATAAGAGACCCGACTAGCGGGAGAGTGATCGAGCAGTACTTC. The chain joins TRBV19 to TRBJ2-7, with 12 nucleotides matching TRBD2. There are 18 residues in the CDR3. The germline CDR1 and CDR2 sequences are LNHDA and SQIVND (reference sequence). J lost 6 bases, V lost 2 bases, and 14 bases had no gene match.